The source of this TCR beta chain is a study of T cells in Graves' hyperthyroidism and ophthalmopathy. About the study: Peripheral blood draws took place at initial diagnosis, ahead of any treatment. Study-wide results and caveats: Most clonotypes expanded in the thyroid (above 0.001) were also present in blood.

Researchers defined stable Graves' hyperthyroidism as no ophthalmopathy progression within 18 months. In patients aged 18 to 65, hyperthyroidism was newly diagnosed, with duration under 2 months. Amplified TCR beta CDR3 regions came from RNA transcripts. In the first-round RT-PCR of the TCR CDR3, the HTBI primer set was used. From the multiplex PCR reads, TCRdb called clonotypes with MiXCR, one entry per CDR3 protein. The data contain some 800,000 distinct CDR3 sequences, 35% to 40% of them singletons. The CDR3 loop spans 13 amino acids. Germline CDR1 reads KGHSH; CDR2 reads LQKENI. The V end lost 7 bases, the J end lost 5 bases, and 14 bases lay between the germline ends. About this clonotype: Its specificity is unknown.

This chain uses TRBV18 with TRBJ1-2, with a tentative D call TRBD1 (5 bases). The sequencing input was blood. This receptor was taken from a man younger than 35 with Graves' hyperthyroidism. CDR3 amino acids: CASLDGTPYGYTF. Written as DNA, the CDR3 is TGTGCCAGCTTAGATGGGACTCCGTATGGCTACACCTTC.